The T cell receptor beta chain under discussion was sequenced for a study of CD8 T cells in Susac syndrome. When the RNA was reverse transcribed, random hexamers were used with an input of 0.5 to 1 ug. Multiplex PCR with immunoSEQ amplified the TCR beta CDR3 across 54 Vbeta and 13 Jbeta. TCRdb used MiXCR to reprocess the immunoSEQ multiplex PCR reads, holding one entry per CDR3 protein. The table records about 160,000 distinct CDR3 sequences, around 93% of them present only once. This clonotype was counted a few times. The CDR3 runs to 16 residues. Germline CDR1 is SGHRS and CDR2 is YFSETQ. Trimming removed 4 bases from V and 4 bases from J; junction bases left unmatched: 13.

Sequenced: CD4+ T cells from PBMCs. The chain couples TRBV5-1 to TRBJ2-5; 7 bases are a match to TRBD2. The clonotype originates from a human donor in good health. The CDR3, as DNA: TGCGCCAGCAGCCCCGGAGGGGAAGCGGGGCTAGAGACCCAGTACTTC. Encoded protein: CASSPGGEAGLETQYF. The full variable domain, its missing parts supplied by reference TRBV5-1 and TRBJ2-5, is KAGVTQTPRYLIKTRGQQVTLSCSPISGHRSVSWYQQTPGQGLQFLFEYFSETQRNKGNFPGRFSGRQFSNSRSEMNVSTLELGDSALYLCASSPGGEAGLETQYFGPGTRLLVL.